This T cell receptor (beta chain) was profiled in a study of blood T cell repertoires in COVID-19. CDR1 SGHRS and CDR2 YFSETQ come from the germline V gene. J was trimmed by 6 bases and V by 2 bases; bases with no gene match: 1. The CDR3 has 12 residues. Authors' processing steps: The authors estimated nucleated cell counts from reference gene primer amplification. Some clones are missing from TCRdb's copy, which holds only in-frame ones; the method was immunoSEQ multiplex PCR. V and J calls and clone size are those listed in that table; D and trimming were worked out from the DNA. The sample has 200,000 to 250,000 clones; approximately 84% are singletons.

J is TRBJ1-1 and V is TRBV5-1, with 7 bases that match TRBD1. The receptor was isolated from a man in his forties who had recovered from COVID-19. Sample: PBMCs or T cells enriched from blood (not recorded which). The CDR3 reads CASSFQGAEAFF. For the CDR3, the DNA is TGCGCCAGCAGCTTCCAGGGGGCTGAAGCTTTCTTT. Full variable domain (rest looked up from reference TRBV5-1 and TRBJ1-1): KAGVTQTPRYLIKTRGQQVTLSCSPISGHRSVSWYQQTPGQGLQFLFEYFSETQRNKGNFPGRFSGRQFSNSRSEMNVSTLELGDSALYLCASSFQGAEAFFGQGTRLTVV.